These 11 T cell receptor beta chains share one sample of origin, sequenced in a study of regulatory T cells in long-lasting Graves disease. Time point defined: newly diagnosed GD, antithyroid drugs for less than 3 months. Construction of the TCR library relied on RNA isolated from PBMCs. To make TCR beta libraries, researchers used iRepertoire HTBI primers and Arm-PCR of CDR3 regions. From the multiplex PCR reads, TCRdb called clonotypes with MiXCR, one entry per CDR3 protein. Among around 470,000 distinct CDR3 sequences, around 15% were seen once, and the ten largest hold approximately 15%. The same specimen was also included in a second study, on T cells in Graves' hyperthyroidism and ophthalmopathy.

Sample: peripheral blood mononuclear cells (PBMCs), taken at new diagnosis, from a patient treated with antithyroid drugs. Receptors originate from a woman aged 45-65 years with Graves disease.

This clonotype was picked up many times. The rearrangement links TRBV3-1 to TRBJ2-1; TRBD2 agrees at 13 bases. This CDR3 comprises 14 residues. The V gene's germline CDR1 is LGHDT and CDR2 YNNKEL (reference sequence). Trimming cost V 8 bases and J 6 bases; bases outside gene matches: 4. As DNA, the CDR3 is TGTGCCAGCCGGGGACTAGCGGGACGCAATGAGCAGTTCTTC. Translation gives CASRGLAGRNEQFF.

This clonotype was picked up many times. CDR3 protein: CASSERQGETQYF. The CDR3 nucleotides are TGTGCCAGCAGTGAGAGACAGGGGGAGACCCAGTACTTC. J is TRBJ2-5 and V is TRBV6-1, with TRBD1 matching over 8 bases. Germline CDR1 is MNHNS and CDR2 is SASEGT. V gave up 3 bases and J gave up 5 bases; unmatched junction bases: 2. The CDR3 is made up of 13 amino acids.

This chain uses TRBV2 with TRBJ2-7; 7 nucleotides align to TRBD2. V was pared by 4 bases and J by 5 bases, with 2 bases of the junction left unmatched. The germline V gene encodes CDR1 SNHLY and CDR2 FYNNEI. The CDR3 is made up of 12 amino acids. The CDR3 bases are TGTGCCAGCAGTGTTCGGGGGGACGAGCAGTACTTC. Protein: CASSVRGDEQYF.

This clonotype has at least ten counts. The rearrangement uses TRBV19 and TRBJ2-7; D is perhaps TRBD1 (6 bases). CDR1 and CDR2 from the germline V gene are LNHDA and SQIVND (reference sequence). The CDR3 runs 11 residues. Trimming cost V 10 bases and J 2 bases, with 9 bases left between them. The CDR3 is CATGHTYEQYF. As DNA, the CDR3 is TGTGCCACGGGACATACCTACGAGCAGTACTTC.

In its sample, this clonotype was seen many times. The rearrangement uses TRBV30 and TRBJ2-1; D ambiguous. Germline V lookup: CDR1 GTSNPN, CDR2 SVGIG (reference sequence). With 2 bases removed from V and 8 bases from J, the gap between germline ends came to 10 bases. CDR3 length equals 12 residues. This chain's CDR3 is CAWSSPIHEQFF. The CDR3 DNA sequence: TGTGCCTGGAGTTCCCCCATCCATGAGCAGTTCTTC.

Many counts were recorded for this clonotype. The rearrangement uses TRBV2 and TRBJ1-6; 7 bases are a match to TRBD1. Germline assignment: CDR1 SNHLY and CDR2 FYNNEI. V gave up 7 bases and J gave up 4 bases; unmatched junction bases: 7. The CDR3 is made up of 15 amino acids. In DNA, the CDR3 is TGTGCCAGCAAGGGACAGAGTACTTATAATTCACCCCTCCACTTT. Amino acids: CASKGQSTYNSPLHF. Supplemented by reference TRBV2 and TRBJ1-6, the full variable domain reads EPEVTQTPSHQVTQMGQEVILRCVPISNHLYFYWYRQILGQKVEFLVSFYNNEISEKSEIFDDQFSVERPDGSNFTLKIRSTKLEDSAMYFCASKGQSTYNSPLHFGNGTRLTVT.

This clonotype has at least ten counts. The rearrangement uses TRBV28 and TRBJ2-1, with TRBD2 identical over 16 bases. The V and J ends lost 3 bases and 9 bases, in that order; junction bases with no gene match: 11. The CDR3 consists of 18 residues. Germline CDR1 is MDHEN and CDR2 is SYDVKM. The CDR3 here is CASSFAPGLAGGPGEQFF. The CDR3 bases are TGTGCCAGCAGTTTCGCCCCGGGACTAGCGGGAGGGCCTGGTGAGCAGTTCTTC.

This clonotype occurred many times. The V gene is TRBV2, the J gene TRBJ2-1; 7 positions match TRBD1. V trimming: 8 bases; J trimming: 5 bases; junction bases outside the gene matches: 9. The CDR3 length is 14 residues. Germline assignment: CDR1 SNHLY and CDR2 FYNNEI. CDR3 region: CASFKTGTHNEQFF. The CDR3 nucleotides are TGTGCCAGCTTCAAGACAGGGACCCACAATGAGCAGTTCTTC.

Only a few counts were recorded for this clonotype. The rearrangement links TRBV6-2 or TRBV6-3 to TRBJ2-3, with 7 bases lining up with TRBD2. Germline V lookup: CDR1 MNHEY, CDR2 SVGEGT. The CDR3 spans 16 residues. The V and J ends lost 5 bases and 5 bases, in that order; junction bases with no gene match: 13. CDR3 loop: CASSETVREVVDTQYF. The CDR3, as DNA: TGTGCCAGCAGTGAAACGGTTCGGGAGGTCGTAGATACGCAGTATTTT.

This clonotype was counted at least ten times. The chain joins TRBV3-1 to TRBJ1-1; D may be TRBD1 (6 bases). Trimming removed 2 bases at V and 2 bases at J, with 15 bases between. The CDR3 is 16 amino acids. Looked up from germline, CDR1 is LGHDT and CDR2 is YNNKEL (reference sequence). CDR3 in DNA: TGTGCCAGCAGCCAACCGGACAGCTCACTTAACACTGAAGCTTTCTTT. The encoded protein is CASSQPDSSLNTEAFF.

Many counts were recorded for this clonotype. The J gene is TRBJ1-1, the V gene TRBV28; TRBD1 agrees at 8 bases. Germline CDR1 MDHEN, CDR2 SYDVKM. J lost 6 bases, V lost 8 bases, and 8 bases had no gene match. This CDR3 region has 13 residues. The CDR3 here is CASGSGQGSEAFF. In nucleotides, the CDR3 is TGTGCCAGCGGGTCCGGACAGGGCTCTGAAGCTTTCTTT.